This T cell receptor (beta chain) was identified in a study of tumor-infiltrating lymphocytes in primary liver carcinoma. At the level of the study: Ages ranged from 30 to 69, with HCC or mixed HCC-cholangiocarcinoma.

The researchers obtained blood RNA from unsorted whole blood and also extracted germline DNA. Donors were untreated and chronically infected with HBV. Synthesis of TCR beta cDNA was carried out from approximately 470 ng total RNA with a constant-region primer. Slightly modified ARM-PCR with three nested multiplex PCR rounds yielded TCR beta libraries. Rounds one and two of PCR, each of roughly 10 cycles, were primed with TRBV1-TRBV30 forward primers and a C-beta reverse primer. In TCRdb, the multiplex PCR reads were re-called with MiXCR into one record per CDR3 protein. The data contain approximately 340,000 distinct CDR3 sequences, about two thirds of them singletons. The CDR3 spans 14 residues. In germline, CDR1 is KGHDR, CDR2 SFDVKD. V was clipped by 6 bases and J by 5 bases; unmatched bases: 8.

This chain links TRBV24-1 with TRBJ2-7; 8 bases are a match to TRBD2. The sequenced sample was peripheral blood. The source of this sequence is a man aged 35-49 years with primary liver carcinoma and hepatitis B virus infection. The CDR3 is CATSRAGGAHEQYF. DNA for the CDR3: TGTGCCACCAGTCGGGCGGGAGGAGCCCACGAGCAGTACTTC.